Following are 10 T cell receptor beta chains from one sample sequenced in a study of T-cell memory formation after mild COVID-19. TCRdb passed the 5' RACE reads through MiXCR, listing each CDR3 protein once. The table lists about 340,000 distinct CDR3 sequences, about 16% of them singletons. Sequenced material: PBMCs or a T cell subset sorted from them (not recorded which). The receptors come from a man aged 18 to 35 who had mild COVID-19 (a few samples of this study predate the infection). Cell type and time point are not known.

The table lists this clonotype with a few counts. This chain uses TRBV15 with TRBJ1-2; no firm D call. V was cut by 5 bases and J by 10 bases, with 17 bases left in between. The CDR3 loop spans 13 amino acids. Looked up from germline, CDR1 is LNHNV and CDR2 is YYDKDF (reference sequence). The CDR3 loop is CATSYGQAFDYTF. CDR3 bases: TGTGCCACCAGCTACGGGCAGGCGTTTGACTACACCTTC.

The gene calls are TRBV6-6 and TRBJ1-1; 8 bases align to TRBD1. With V trimmed by 7 bases and J by 8 bases, 3 bases remained unmatched. The CDR3 runs to 11 residues. Germline CDR1 MNHNY, CDR2 SVGAGI (reference sequence). The CDR3 DNA reads as TGTGCCAGCATCCGGACAGGGGAAGCTTTCTTT. It yields the protein CASIRTGEAFF.

The table lists this clonotype with a few counts. The chain links TRBV28 to TRBJ2-5; D uncertain. Germline V CDR1 and CDR2: MDHEN, SYDVKM. The V end was cut by 7 bases, the J end by 4 bases, with 10 bases between. The CDR3 contains 12 residues. CDR3 amino acids: CASNSQRETQYF. CDR3 DNA: TGTGCCAGCAACAGTCAAAGAGAGACCCAGTACTTC.

The rearrangement joins TRBV29-1 to TRBJ2-5; the D gene could be TRBD1 or TRBD2 (5 bases each). Between the trimmed V and J ends, which lost 4 bases and 2 bases, there was a span of 17 bases. CDR3 size: 15 residues. Germline values: CDR1 SQVTM, CDR2 ANQGSEA. Here the CDR3 reads CSVVFRGPAQETQYF. The DNA for the CDR3 is TGCAGCGTTGTTTTCCGGGGACCTGCGCAAGAGACCCAGTACTTC.

This chain uses TRBV6-4 with TRBJ2-3; 8 bases line up with TRBD1. Unmatched junction bases numbered 2, after V lost 0 bases and J lost 3 bases. The CDR3 is 15 amino acids. Looked up from germline, CDR1 is MRHNA and CDR2 is SNTAGT. The CDR3, as DNA: TGTGCCAGCAGTGACTCGAACAGGGGGACAGATACGCAGTATTTT. As protein: CASSDSNRGTDTQYF.

This clonotype was counted only a few times. The chain carries TRBV11-2 and TRBJ1-1, with D possibly being TRBD1 (5 bases). The CDR3 totals 15 residues. Germline CDR1 is SGHAT and CDR2 is FQNNGV. V was trimmed by 0 bases and J by 6 bases, leaving 14 bases between them. CDR3 nucleotide sequence: TGTGCCAGCAGCTTAGAGCCAGGGAGTGGCCCTGAAGCTTTCTTT. It codes for CASSLEPGSGPEAFF.

This clonotype showed up many times. The rearrangement uses TRBV7-3 and TRBJ2-1; 9 nucleotides align to TRBD1. Germline CDR1 is SGHTA and CDR2 is FQGTGA. V was clipped by 5 bases and J by 5 bases; unmatched bases: 1. The CDR3 runs 13 residues. The CDR3 DNA reads as TGTGCCAGCAGCCGGACAGGGGACAATGAGCAGTTCTTC. Translation gives CASSRTGDNEQFF.

This clonotype has only a few counts. CDR3 bases: TGTGCCAGCTCACCACAGCAAGATGAAAAACTGTTTTTT. Its protein product is CASSPQQDEKLFF. This chain connects TRBV18 to TRBJ1-4; D ambiguous. Germline lookup yields CDR1 KGHSH and CDR2 LQKENI. CDR3 length: 13 residues. V lost 1 base, J lost 6 bases, and 6 bases lay in between.

The J gene is TRBJ1-5, the V gene TRBV6-5, with D uncertain. The CDR3 length is 15 residues. Trimming shortened V by 4 bases and J by 5 bases, and 15 bases separated the two germline ends. Germline V lookup: CDR1 MNHEY, CDR2 SVGAGI. CDR3 nucleotide sequence: TGTGCCAGCAGTTCCTCTCCCGGGAGCTATCAGCCCCAGCATTTT. Its protein product is CASSSSPGSYQPQHF.

This clonotype was seen a few times. The DNA of the CDR3 is TGTGCCAGCAGCCAAGGAGCGGGGGGCCGACACACAGATACGCAGTATTTT. As protein: CASSQGAGGRHTDTQYF. The gene calls are TRBV3-1 and TRBJ2-3, with 9 bases aligning to TRBD2. The CDR3 runs to 17 residues. J lost 2 bases, V lost 1 base, and 7 bases had no gene match. Germline CDR1 and CDR2: LGHDT and YNNKEL (reference sequence).